In its sample, the clone carrying this T cell receptor (beta chain) was seen many times. What it binds is not known. TCRdb re-called the reads with MiXCR, one entry per CDR3 protein. The repertoire holds approximately 240,000 distinct CDR3 sequences, with 9% to 15% as singletons. The data were obtained in a study of T cell repertoires in cytomegalovirus infection. Findings of the study overall: Summed frequency of public TCR beta families distinguished CMV carriers with the relevant HLA. The ex vivo response was dominated by HLA-C-restricted CMV-specific TCR beta clonotypes.

The V and J ends lost 2 bases and 1 base respectively, with 15 bases between them. This CDR3 region has 17 residues. Germline V CDR1 and CDR2: SGHVS, FNYEAQ. This sequence joins TRBV7-6 and TRBJ2-1; unclear D gene. This clonotype originated in a human donor in good health (CMV status not recorded). Some clones in this sample may be carry-over from other donors' samples. Source material: PBMCs. The CDR3 bases are TGTGCCAGCAGCTTATACTCGTTCCTAAAGTCCTACAATGAGCAGTTCTTC. Translating it yields CASSLYSFLKSYNEQFF.